These T cell receptor beta chains were read from a single sample in a study of T cells after yellow fever vaccination. Each CDR3 protein gets one entry after TCRdb re-called the 5' RACE reads with MiXCR. This table holds some 350,000 distinct CDR3 sequences, 6.2% found once. The material was PBMCs, obtained 5 days after the yellow fever booster vaccination. Receptors originate from a young man who received the YFV17D yellow fever vaccine. CDR3s include the opening cysteine and the closing phenylalanine or tryptophan. The order of the fields is clone size, J gene, D gene, V gene, CDR3 protein, CDR3 DNA. The D gene is left open where the match is weak. Clone size is stated in some rows and not others, as once, few, many or a class when expanded.

few,TRBJ2-5,NA,TRBV7-2,CASSGNKETQYF,TGTGCCTCCTCGGGAAACAAAGAGACCCAGTACTTC
NA,TRBJ2-7,NA,TRBV6-2/TRBV6-3,CASSYSIPTGNFYEQYF,TGTGCCAGCAGTTACTCGATTCCCACAGGGAACTTCTACGAGCAGTACTTC
NA,TRBJ1-5,NA,TRBV20-1,CSARLTRTNNQPQHF,TGCAGTGCTAGATTAACCAGGACCAACAATCAGCCCCAGCATTTT
many,TRBJ2-5,NA,TRBV5-1,CASSLAGYIETQYF,TGCGCCAGCAGCTTGGCCGGGTATATAGAGACCCAGTACTTC
many,TRBJ2-7,NA,TRBV4-1,CASSQDSESKGQYF,TGCGCCAGCAGCCAAGATTCCGAGTCGAAAGGGCAGTACTTC
few,TRBJ1-5,TRBD1,TRBV24-1,CATSWQDRGLLGNQPQHF,TGTGCCACCAGTTGGCAGGACAGGGGGCTTCTGGGCAATCAGCCCCAGCATTTT
few,TRBJ2-3,NA,TRBV20-1,CSARDLPSGEDTQYF,TGCAGTGCTAGAGATCTCCCATCGGGTGAAGATACGCAGTATTTT
NA,TRBJ2-3,NA,TRBV5-1,CASSLARTPDTQYF,TGCGCCAGCAGCTTGGCCAGGACCCCAGATACGCAGTATTTT
few,TRBJ1-1,TRBD1,TRBV10-2,CASSTGTGFNEAFF,TGCGCCAGCAGTACCGGGACAGGGTTTAATGAAGCTTTCTTT
few,TRBJ2-5,NA,TRBV20-1,CSARAPGETQYF,TGCAGTGCTAGAGCCCCGGGGGAGACCCAGTACTTC
NA,TRBJ2-1,TRBD2,TRBV20-1,CSARDGTSITNEQFF,TGCAGTGCTAGAGATGGGACTAGTATAACCAATGAGCAGTTCTTC
NA,TRBJ2-7,NA,TRBV12-3/TRBV12-4,CASSLRGIRRHEQYF,TGTGCCAGCAGTTTACGGGGGATTCGGAGGCACGAGCAGTACTTC
many,TRBJ2-5,NA,TRBV7-6,CASSSPSAETQYF,TGTGCCAGCAGCTCCCCCTCGGCGGAGACCCAGTACTTC
NA,TRBJ2-1,NA,TRBV6-1,CASLGRSYNEQFF,TGTGCCAGCCTAGGACGTTCCTACAATGAGCAGTTCTTC
NA,TRBJ2-1,NA,TRBV18,CASSPNHSYNEQFF,TGTGCCAGCTCACCAAACCACTCCTACAATGAGCAGTTCTTC
NA,TRBJ2-2,TRBD2,TRBV10-3,CAISRPLREVAGELFF,TGTGCCATCAGTCGTCCTTTACGGGAGGTCGCCGGGGAGCTGTTTTTT
many,TRBJ2-7,TRBD1,TRBV5-6,CASSLASTGVYYEQYF,TGTGCCAGCAGCTTGGCCTCAACAGGGGTTTACTACGAGCAGTACTTC
NA,TRBJ2-7,NA,TRBV5-6,CASSPGTLCPPYEQYF,TGTGCCAGCAGCCCCGGGACACTCTGCCCCCCCTACGAGCAGTACTTC